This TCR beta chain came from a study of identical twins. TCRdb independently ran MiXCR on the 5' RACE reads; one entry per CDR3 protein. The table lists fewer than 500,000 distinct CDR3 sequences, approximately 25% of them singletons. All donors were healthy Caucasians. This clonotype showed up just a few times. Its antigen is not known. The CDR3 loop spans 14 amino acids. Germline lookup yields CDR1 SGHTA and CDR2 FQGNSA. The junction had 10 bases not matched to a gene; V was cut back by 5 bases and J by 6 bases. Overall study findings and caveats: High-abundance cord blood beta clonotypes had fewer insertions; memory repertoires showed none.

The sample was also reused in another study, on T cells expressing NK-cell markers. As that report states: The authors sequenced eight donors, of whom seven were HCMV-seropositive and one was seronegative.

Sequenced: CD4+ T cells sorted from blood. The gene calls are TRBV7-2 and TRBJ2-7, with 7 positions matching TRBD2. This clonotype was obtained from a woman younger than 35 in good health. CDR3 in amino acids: CASSPSGGRPEQYF. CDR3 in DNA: TGTGCCAGCAGCCCGTCGGGGGGACGTCCCGAGCAGTACTTC.